The 9 T cell receptor beta chains given below trace back to one sample, sequenced in a study of shared T cell receptors in the human thymus. This table comes from immunoSEQ multiplex PCR, and its TCRdb copy is limited to in-frame clones, with some not included. The sample carries hundreds of thousands of clones, roughly 86% recorded once. Another study also made use of these data, one on human thymus T cells.

Input material: thymocytes. Receptor source: a boy under two years old with a congenital heart defect.

This clone came up a few times. J is TRBJ1-1 and V is TRBV5-6; no definite D call. The CDR3 is 14 residues long. The germline V and J ends were trimmed by 4 bases and 1 base, with 11 bases remaining between them. Looked up from germline, CDR1 is SGHDT and CDR2 is YYEEEE. The CDR3 DNA follows: TGTGCCAGCAGCGTGTTAGGCGGGAACACTGAAGCTTTCTTT. This codes for CASSVLGGNTEAFF.

The gene calls are TRBV4-1 and TRBJ2-1; D possibly corresponds to TRBD1 (6 bases). CDR1 and CDR2 from the germline V gene are MGHRA and YSYEKL. The CDR3 length is 16 residues. V shed 2 bases and J shed 1 base, with 12 bases lying between them. CDR3 sequence: CASSQNGQHSYNEQFF. The CDR3 DNA sequence: TGCGCCAGCAGCCAAAACGGACAGCATTCCTACAATGAGCAGTTCTTC.

J is TRBJ2-3 and V is TRBV27; 9 nucleotides agree with TRBD2. In germline, CDR1 is MNHEY, CDR2 SMNVEV (reference sequence). There are 14 residues in the CDR3. V lost 7 bases to trimming and J lost 5 bases; unmatched junction nucleotides: 7. This CDR3 reads CASNRAGGGDTQYF. The CDR3 DNA reads as TGTGCCAGCAATAGAGCGGGGGGAGGAGATACGCAGTATTTT.

The chain combines TRBV27 with TRBJ1-5; 9 positions agree with TRBD1. J gave up 2 bases and V 2 bases, and 10 bases lay outside the gene matches. The CDR3 length is 18 residues. Germline V gene lookup returns CDR1 MNHEY and CDR2 SMNVEV (reference sequence). The CDR3 region has the DNA TGTGCCAGCAGTTTAGGCACCCGACAGGGGGAGGGCAATCAGCCCCAGCATTTT. Its translation: CASSLGTRQGEGNQPQHF.

The chain links TRBV4-2 to TRBJ1-2; TRBD1 matches at 11 bases. The germline V gene has CDR1 LGHNA and CDR2 YNFKEQ. V shed 5 bases and J 6 bases; nucleotides not matched to a gene: 8. CDR3 length: 15 amino acids. Here the CDR3 reads CASSESADRGHGYTF. The CDR3 DNA reads TGTGCCAGCAGCGAGTCAGCGGACAGGGGGCATGGCTACACCTTC.

CDR3: CASSWGTGFYEQYF. The CDR3 DNA is TGCGCCAGCAGCTGGGGGACAGGGTTCTACGAGCAGTACTTC. V usage is TRBV5-1 and J usage is TRBJ2-7, with 9 bases fitting TRBD1. Germline assignment: CDR1 SGHRS and CDR2 YFSETQ. J was trimmed by 3 bases and V by 3 bases; bases with no gene match: 4. The CDR3 has 14 amino acids. The variable domain in full, completed from reference TRBV5-1 and TRBJ2-7, reads KAGVTQTPRYLIKTRGQQVTLSCSPISGHRSVSWYQQTPGQGLQFLFEYFSETQRNKGNFPGRFSGRQFSNSRSEMNVSTLELGDSALYLCASSWGTGFYEQYFGPGTRLTVT.

This chain connects TRBV28 to TRBJ2-7; 8 nucleotides match TRBD1. Germline V gene sequence: CDR1 MDHEN, CDR2 SYDVKM. The CDR3 has 19 amino acids. V was pared by 11 bases and J by 3 bases, with 27 bases of the junction left unmatched. The CDR3 bases are TGTGCCTCCACCCTCCAGGGGGCGCGATTATCCCCGGAACTCTACGAGCAGTACTTC. It translates to CASTLQGARLSPELYEQYF.

The genes are TRBV23-1 and TRBJ1-1; 7 nucleotides line up with TRBD1. TRBV23-1 counts as an open reading frame of uncertain function. V trimming: 0 bases; J trimming: 0 bases; junction bases outside the gene matches: 10. The CDR3 is 18 amino acids. DNA of the CDR3: TGCGCCAGCAGTCAATCTGGCACAGGGGAAGGGGTGAACACTGAAGCTTTCTTT. Translated: CASSQSGTGEGVNTEAFF.

This sequence joins TRBV5-1 and TRBJ1-2, with 8 positions matching TRBD1. The junction had 6 bases not matched to a gene; V was cut back by 4 bases and J by 4 bases. This CDR3 is 14 amino acids long. CDR1 SGHRS and CDR2 YFSETQ come from the germline V gene. The CDR3 sequence: CASSPDRGPYGYTF. The CDR3 bases are TGCGCCAGCAGCCCAGACAGGGGCCCCTATGGCTACACCTTC.